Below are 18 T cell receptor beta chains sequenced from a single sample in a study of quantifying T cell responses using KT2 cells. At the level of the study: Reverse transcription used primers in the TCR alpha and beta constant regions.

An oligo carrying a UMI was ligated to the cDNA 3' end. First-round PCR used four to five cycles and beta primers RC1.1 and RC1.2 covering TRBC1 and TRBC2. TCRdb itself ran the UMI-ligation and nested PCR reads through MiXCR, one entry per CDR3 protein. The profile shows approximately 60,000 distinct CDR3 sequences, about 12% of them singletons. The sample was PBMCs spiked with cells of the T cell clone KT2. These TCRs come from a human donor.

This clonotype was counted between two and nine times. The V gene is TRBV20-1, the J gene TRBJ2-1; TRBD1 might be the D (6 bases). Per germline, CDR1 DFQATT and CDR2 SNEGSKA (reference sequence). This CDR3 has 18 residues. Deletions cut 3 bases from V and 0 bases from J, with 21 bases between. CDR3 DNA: TGCAGTGCTAGGCCTCCTAGACAGGCCCTCCTCTCCTACAATGAGCAGTTCTTC. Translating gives CSARPPRQALLSYNEQFF.

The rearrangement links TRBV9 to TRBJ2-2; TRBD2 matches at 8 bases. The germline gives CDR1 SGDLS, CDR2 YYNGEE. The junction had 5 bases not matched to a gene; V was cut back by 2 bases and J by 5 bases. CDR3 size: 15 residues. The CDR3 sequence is CASSVERGWTGELFF. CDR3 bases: TGTGCCAGCAGCGTCGAGCGGGGGTGGACCGGGGAGCTGTTTTTT.

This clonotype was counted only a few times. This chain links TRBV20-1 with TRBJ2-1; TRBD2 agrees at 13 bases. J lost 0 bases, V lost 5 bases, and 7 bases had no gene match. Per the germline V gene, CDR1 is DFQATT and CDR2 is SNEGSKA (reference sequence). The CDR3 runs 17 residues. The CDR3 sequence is CSARTSGSPSSYNEQFF. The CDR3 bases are TGCAGTGCTCGGACTAGCGGGAGTCCCAGCTCCTACAATGAGCAGTTCTTC.

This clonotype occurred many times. For the CDR3, the DNA is TGTGCCAGCACCCCCAGCAGGGCTAACTATGGCTACACCTTC. This codes for CASTPSRANYGYTF. The chain joins TRBV21-1 to TRBJ1-2; the table's TRBD1 call for D was not verified on the DNA. TRBV21-1 is a listed pseudogene. CDR3 size: 14 residues.

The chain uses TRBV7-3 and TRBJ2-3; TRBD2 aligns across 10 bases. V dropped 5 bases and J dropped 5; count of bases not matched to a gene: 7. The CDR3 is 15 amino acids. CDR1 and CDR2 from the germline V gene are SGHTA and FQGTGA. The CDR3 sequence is CASSPGLAGVDTQYF. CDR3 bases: TGTGCCAGCAGCCCCGGGCTAGCGGGAGTAGATACGCAGTATTTT.

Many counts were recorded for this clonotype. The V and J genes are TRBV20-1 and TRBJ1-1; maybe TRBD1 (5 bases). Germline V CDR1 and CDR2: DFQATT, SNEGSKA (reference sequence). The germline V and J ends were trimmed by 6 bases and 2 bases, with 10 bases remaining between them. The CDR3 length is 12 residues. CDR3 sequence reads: CSAPTGNTEAFF. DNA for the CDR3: TGCAGTGCCCCTACAGGAAACACTGAAGCTTTCTTT.

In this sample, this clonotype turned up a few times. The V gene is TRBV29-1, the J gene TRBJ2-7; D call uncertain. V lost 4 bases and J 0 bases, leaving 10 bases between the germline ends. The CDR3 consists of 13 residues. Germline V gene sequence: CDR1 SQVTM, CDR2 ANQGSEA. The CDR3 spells CSVGRVGSYEQYF. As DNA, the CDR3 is TGCAGCGTTGGCCGGGTGGGCTCCTACGAGCAGTACTTC.

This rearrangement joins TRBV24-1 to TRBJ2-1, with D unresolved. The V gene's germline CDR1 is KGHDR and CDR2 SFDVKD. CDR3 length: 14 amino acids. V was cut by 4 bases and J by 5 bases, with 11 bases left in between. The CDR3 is CATSDRRRNNEQFF. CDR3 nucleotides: TGTGCCACCAGTGACAGGCGACGGAACAATGAGCAGTTCTTC.

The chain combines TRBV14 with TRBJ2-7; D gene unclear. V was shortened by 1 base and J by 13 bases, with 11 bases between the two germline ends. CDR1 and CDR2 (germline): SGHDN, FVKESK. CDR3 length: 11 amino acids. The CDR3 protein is CASSQGSIGYF. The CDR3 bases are TGTGCCAGCAGCCAAGGGTCGATAGGCTACTTC.

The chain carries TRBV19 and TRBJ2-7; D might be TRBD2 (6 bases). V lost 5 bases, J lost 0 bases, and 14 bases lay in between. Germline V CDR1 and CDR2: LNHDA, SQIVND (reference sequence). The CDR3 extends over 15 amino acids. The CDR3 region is CASSFGGGVSYEQYF. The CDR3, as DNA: TGTGCCAGTAGTTTCGGGGGAGGTGTCTCCTACGAGCAGTACTTC.

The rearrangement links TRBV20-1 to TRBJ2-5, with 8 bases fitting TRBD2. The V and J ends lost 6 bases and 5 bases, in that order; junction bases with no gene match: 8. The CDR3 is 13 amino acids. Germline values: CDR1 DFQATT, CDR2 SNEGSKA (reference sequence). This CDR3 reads CSAPRGGRETQYF. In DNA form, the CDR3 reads TGCAGTGCCCCACGCGGGGGGCGCGAGACCCAGTACTTC.

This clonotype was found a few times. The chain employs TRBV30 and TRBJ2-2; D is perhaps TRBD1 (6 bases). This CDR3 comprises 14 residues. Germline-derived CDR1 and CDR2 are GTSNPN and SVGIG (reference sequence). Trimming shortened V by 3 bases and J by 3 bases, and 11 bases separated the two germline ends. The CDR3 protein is CAWSQGQHTGELFF. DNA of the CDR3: TGTGCCTGGAGCCAAGGACAGCACACCGGGGAGCTGTTTTTT.

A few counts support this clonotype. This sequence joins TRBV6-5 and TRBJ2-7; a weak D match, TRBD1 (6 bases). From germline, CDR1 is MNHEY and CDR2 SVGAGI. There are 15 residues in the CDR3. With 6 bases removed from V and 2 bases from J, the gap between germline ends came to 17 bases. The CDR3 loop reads CASRLPKGDAYEQYF. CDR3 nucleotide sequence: TGTGCCAGCAGATTGCCGAAGGGGGACGCCTACGAGCAGTACTTC.

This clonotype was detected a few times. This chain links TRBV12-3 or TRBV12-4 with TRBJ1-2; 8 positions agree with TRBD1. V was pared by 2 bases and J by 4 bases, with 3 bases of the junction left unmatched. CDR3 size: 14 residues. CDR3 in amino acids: CASSLSGGGYGYTF. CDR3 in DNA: TGTGCCAGCAGTTTATCAGGGGGCGGCTATGGCTACACCTTC.

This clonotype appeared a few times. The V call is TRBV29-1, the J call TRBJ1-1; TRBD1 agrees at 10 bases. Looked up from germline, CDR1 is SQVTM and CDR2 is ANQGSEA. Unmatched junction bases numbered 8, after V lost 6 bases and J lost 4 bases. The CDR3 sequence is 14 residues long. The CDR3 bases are TGCAGCGTCCGGGACAGGGGAGCGAGCACTGAAGCTTTCTTT. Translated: CSVRDRGASTEAFF.

The CDR3 reads CASSFSLAENIQYF. In DNA form, the CDR3 reads TGTGCCAGCAGTTTTTCACTAGCGGAAAACATTCAGTACTTC. The rearrangement uses TRBV12-3 or TRBV12-4 and TRBJ2-4, with 8 bases aligning to TRBD2. The J segment lost 5 bases and the V segment lost 3 bases, leaving 3 bases of the junction unmatched. This CDR3 has 14 residues.

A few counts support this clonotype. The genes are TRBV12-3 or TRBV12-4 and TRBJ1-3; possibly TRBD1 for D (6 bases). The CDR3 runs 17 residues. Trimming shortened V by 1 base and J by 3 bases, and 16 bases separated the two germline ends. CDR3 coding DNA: TGTGCCAGCAGTTTAGGAGGGACATCTCCTGATGGAAACACCATATATTTT. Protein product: CASSLGGTSPDGNTIYF.

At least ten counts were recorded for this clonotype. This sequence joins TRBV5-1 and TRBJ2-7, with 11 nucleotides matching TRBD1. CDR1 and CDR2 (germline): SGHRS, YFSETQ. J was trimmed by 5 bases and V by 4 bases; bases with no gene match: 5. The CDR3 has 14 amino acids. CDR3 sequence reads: CASSRGQGADEQYF. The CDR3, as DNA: TGCGCCAGCAGCCGAGGACAGGGGGCGGACGAGCAGTACTTC.